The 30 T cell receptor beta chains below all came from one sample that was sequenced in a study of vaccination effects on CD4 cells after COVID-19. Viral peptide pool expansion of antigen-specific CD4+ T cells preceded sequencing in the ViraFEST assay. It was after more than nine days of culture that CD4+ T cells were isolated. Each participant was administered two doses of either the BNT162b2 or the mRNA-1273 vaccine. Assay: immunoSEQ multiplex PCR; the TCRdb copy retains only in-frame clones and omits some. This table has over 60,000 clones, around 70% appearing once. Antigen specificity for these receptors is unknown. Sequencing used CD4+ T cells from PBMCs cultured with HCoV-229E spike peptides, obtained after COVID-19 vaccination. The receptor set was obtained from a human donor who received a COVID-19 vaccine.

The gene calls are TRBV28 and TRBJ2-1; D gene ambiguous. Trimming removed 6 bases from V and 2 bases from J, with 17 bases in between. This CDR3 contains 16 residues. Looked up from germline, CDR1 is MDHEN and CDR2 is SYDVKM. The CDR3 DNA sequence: TGTGCCAGCAGGGAATCGACACCCATGACCTACAATGAGCAGTTCTTC. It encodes CASRESTPMTYNEQFF. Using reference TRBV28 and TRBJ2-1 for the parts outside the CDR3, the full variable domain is DVKVTQSSRYLVKRTGEKVFLECVQDMDHENMFWYRQDPGLGLRLIYFSYDVKMKEKGDIPEGYSVSREKKERFSLILESASTNQTSMYLCASRESTPMTYNEQFFGPGTRLTVL.

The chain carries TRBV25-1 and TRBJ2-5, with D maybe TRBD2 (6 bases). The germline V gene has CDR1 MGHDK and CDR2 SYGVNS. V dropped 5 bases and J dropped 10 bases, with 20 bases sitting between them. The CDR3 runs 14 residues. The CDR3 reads CASSRRDSRGNQYF. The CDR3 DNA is TGTGCCAGCAGTCGCCGGGACTCCCGGGGGAACCAGTACTTC.

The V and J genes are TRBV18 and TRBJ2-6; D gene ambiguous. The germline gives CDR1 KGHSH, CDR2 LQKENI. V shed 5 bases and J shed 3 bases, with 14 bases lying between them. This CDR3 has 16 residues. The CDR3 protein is CASSFSLLSGANVLTF. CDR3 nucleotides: TGTGCCAGCTCATTCTCCCTTCTTAGTGGGGCCAACGTCCTGACTTTC.

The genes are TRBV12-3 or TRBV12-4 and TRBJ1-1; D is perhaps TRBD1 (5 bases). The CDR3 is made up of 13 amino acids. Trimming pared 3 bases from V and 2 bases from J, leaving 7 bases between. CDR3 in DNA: TGTGCCAGCAGTTTGACAGCAAACACTGAAGCTTTCTTT. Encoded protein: CASSLTANTEAFF.

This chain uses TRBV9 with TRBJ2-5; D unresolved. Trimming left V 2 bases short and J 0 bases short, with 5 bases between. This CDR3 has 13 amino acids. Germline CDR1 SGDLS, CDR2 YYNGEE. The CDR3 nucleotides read TGTGCCAGCAGCGTGGCAAACCAAGAGACCCAGTACTTC. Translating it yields CASSVANQETQYF.

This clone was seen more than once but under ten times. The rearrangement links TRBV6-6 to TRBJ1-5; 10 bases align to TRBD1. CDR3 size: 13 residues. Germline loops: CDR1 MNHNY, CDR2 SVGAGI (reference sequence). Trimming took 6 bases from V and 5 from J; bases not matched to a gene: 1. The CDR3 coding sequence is TGTGCCAGCAGAGGGACAGGGGATCAGCCCCAGCATTTT. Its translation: CASRGTGDQPQHF.

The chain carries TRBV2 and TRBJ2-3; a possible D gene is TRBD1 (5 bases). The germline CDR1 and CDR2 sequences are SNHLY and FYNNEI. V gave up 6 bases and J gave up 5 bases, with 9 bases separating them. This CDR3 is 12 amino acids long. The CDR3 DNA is TGTGCCAGCAGGATGCAGGGAGATACGCAGTATTTT. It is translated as CASRMQGDTQYF.

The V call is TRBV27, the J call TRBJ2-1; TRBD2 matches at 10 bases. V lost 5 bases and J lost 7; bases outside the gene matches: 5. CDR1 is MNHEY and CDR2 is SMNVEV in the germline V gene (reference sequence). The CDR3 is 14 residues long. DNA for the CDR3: TGTGCCAGCAGTCCTAGCGGGGGACGTAATGAGCAGTTCTTC. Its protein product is CASSPSGGRNEQFF.

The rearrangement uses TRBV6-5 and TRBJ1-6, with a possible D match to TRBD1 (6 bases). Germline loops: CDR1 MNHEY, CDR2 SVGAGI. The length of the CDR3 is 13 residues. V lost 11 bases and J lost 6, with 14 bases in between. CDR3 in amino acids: CAARRGANSPLHF. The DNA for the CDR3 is TGTGCCGCCCGGCGGGGGGCTAATTCACCCCTCCACTTT.

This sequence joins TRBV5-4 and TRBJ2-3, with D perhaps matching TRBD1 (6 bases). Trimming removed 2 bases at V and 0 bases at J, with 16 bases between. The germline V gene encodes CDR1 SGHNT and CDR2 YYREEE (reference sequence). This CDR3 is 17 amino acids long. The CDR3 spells CASSFLLTGQSTDTQYF. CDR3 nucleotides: TGTGCCAGCAGCTTTCTTCTTACCGGACAGAGCACAGATACGCAGTATTTT.

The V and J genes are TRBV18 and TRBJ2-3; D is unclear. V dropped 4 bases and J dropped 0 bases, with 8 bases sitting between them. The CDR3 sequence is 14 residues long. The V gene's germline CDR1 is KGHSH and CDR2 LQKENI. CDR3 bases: TGTGCCAGCTCACGCCTCTCTAGCACAGATACGCAGTATTTT. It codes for CASSRLSSTDTQYF.

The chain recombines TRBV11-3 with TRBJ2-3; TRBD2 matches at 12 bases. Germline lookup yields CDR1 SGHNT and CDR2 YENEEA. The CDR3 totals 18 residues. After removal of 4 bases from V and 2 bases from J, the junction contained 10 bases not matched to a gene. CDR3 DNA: TGTGCCAGCAGCTCGACCCAACTAGCGGGGGGTCACACAGATACGCAGTATTTT. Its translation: CASSSTQLAGGHTDTQYF.

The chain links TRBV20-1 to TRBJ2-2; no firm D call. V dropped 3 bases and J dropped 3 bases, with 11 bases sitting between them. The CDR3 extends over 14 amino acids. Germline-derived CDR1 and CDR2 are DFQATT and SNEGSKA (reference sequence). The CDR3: CSASRGSYTGELFF. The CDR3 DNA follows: TGCAGTGCTAGTCGTGGATCCTACACCGGGGAGCTGTTTTTT.

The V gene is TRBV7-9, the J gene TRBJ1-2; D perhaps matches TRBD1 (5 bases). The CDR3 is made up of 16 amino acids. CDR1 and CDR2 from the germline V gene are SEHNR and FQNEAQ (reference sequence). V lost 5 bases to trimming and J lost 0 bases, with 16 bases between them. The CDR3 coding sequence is TGTGCCAGCAGCACACAGGCGGCCTCCTCTAACTATGGCTACACCTTC. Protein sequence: CASSTQAASSNYGYTF.

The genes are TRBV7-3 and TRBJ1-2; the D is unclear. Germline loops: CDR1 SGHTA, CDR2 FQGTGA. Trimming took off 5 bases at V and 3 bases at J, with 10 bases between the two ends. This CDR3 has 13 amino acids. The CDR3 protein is CASSRPGDYGYTF. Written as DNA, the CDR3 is TGTGCCAGCAGCCGACCTGGGGACTATGGCTACACCTTC.

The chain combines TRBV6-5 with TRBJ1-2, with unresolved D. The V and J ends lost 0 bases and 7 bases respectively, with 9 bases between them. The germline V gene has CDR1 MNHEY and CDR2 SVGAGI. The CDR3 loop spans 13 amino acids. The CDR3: CASSYSGSGGYTF. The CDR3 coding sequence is TGTGCCAGCAGTTACTCAGGGTCGGGTGGCTACACCTTC.

Here the CDR3 DNA reads TGTGCCAGCAGCGGGACTAGCGGGGGGGGAAGCTCGCAGTTCTTC. Translated, it gives CASSGTSGGGSSQFF. V usage is TRBV5-5 and J usage is TRBJ2-1; TRBD2 aligns across 16 bases. Unmatched junction bases numbered 7, after V lost 4 bases and J lost 12 bases. The CDR3 loop spans 15 amino acids. Germline V CDR1 and CDR2: SGHKS, YYEKEE (reference sequence).

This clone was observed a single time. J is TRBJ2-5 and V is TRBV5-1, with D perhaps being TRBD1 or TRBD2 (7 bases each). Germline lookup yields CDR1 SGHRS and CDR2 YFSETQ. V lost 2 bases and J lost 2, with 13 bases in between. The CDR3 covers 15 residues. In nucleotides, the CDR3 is TGCGCCAGCAGCTTTTGGGAGGGGGCGCAAGAGACCCAGTACTTC. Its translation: CASSFWEGAQETQYF.

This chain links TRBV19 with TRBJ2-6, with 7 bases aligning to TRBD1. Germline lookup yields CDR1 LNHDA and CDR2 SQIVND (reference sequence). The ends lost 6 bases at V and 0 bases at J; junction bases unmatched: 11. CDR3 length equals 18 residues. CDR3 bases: TGTGCCAGTAGAGCGGACAGGATGTTGAGCTCTGGGGCCAACGTCCTGACTTTC. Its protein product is CASRADRMLSSGANVLTF.

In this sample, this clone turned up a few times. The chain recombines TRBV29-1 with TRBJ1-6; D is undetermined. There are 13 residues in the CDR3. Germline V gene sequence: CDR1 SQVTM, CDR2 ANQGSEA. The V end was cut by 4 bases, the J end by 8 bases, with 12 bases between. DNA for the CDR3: TGCAGCGTTGCTGGGCATAGGGATTCACCCCTCCACTTT. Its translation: CSVAGHRDSPLHF.

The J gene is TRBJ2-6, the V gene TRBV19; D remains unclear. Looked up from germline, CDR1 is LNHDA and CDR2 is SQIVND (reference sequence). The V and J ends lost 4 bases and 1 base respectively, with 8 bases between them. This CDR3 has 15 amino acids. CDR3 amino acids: CASSRISSGANVLTF. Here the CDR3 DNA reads TGTGCCAGTAGTAGGATCTCTTCTGGGGCCAACGTCCTGACTTTC.

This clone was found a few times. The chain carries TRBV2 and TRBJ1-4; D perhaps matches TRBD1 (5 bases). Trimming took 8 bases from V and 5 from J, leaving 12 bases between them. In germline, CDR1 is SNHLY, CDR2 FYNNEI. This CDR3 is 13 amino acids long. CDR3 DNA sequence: TGTGCCAGCCGTCGAGGGGTCAATGAAAAACTGTTTTTT. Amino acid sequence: CASRRGVNEKLFF.

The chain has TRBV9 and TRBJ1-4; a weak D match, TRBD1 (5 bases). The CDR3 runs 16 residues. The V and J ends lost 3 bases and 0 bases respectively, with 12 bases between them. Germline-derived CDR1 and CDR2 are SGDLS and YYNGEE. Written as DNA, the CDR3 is TGTGCCAGCAGCGCCCGTACAGGAGCAACTAATGAAAAACTGTTTTTT. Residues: CASSARTGATNEKLFF.

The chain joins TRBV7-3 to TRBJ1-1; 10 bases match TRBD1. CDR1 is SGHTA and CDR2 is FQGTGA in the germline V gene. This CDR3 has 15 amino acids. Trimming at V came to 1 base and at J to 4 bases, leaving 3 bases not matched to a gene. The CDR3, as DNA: TGTGCCAGCAGCTTAATAGGGACAGGGGTCACTGAAGCTTTCTTT. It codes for CASSLIGTGVTEAFF. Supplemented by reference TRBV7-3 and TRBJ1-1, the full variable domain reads GAGVSQTPSNKVTEKGKYVELRCDPISGHTALYWYRQSLGQGPEFLIYFQGTGAADDSGLPNDRFFAVRPEGSVSTLKIQRTERGDSAVYLCASSLIGTGVTEAFFGQGTRLTVV.

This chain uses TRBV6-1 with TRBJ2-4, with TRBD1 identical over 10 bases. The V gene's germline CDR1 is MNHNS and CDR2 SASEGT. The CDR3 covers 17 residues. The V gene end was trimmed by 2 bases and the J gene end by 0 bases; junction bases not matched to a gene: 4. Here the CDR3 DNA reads TGTGCCAGCAGTGAACGAGACAGGGGGCTAGCCAAAAACATTCAGTACTTC. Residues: CASSERDRGLAKNIQYF.

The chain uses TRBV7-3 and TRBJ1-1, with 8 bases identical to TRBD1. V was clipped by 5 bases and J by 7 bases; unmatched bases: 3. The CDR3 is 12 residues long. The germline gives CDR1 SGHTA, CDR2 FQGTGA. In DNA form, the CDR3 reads TGTGCCAGCAGCACCGGGACAGGTGAAGCTTTCTTT. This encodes CASSTGTGEAFF. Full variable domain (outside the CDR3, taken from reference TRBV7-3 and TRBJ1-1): GAGVSQTPSNKVTEKGKYVELRCDPISGHTALYWYRQSLGQGPEFLIYFQGTGAADDSGLPNDRFFAVRPEGSVSTLKIQRTERGDSAVYLCASSTGTGEAFFGQGTRLTVV.

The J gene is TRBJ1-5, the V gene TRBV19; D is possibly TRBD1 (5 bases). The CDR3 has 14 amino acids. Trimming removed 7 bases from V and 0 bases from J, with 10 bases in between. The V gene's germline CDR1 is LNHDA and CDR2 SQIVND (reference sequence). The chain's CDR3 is CASISGVSNQPQHF. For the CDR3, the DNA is TGTGCCAGTATTTCGGGGGTTAGCAATCAGCCCCAGCATTTT.

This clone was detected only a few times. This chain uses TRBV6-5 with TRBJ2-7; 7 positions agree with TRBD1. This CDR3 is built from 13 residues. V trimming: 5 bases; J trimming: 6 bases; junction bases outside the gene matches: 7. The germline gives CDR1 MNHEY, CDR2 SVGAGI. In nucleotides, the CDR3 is TGTGCCAGCAGTACCCGACAGGGCCTCGAGCAGTACGTC. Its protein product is CASSTRQGLEQYV.

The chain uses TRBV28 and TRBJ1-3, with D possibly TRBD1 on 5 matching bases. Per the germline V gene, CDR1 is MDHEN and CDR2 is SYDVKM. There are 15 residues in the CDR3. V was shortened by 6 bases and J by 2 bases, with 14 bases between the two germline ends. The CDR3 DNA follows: TGTGCCAGCAGGACCCTCCAGGGAACTGGAAACACCATATATTTT. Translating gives CASRTLQGTGNTIYF.

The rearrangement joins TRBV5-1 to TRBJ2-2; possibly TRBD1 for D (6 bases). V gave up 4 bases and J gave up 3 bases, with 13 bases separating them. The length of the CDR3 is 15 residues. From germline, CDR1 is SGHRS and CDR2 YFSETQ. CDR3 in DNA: TGCGCCAGCAGCACCGAACAGGGTGACACCGGGGAGCTGTTTTTT. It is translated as CASSTEQGDTGELFF.